The clone carrying this TCR beta chain was picked up a small number of times. Antigen: not known. This sample stems from a study of beta chain features in type 1 diabetes. Study-wide results and caveats: More deletions and fewer insertions at VDJ junctions were seen in type 1 diabetes patients. Among all four CD4+ subsets, Type 1 diabetes patients had TCRB CDR3s that were moderately but significantly shorter.

The CDR3 runs 15 residues. Looked up from germline, CDR1 is MNHEY and CDR2 is SMNVEV (reference sequence). V was trimmed by 7 bases and J by 3 bases, leaving 18 bases between them. Every sorted population was more than 95% pure. Every isolated RNA sample was fully reverse transcribed, so sequencing captured expressed TCRB transcripts. Libraries were prepared by immunoSEQ multiplex PCR; TCRdb keeps only in-frame clonotypes and omits some of them. The data contain tens of thousands of clones, over 60% of them singletons. This receptor was obtained from a woman aged 18-30 years with type 1 diabetes. V usage is TRBV27 and J usage is TRBJ1-1, with a possible D match to TRBD1 (6 bases). The sequenced sample was Tregs from blood. Written as DNA, the CDR3 is TGTGCCAGCAAGAAGCCCGGACAGCGGTACACTGAAGCTTTCTTT. This codes for CASKKPGQRYTEAFF.